Below, one T cell receptor beta chain is given with its context. Germline V CDR1 and CDR2: SGDLS, YYNGEE. V shed 1 base and J 1 base; nucleotides not matched to a gene: 6. CDR3 length equals 18 residues. This entry belongs to a study of blood T cell repertoires in COVID-19. Data came from immunoSEQ multiplex PCR; TCRdb stores just in-frame clones and leaves some out. The top ten clones hold 7.9% of a sample with around 130,000 clones, approximately 77% of them seen once. The sequence was obtained from a human donor in a cohort sampled during active COVID-19. This chain uses TRBV9 with TRBJ2-6; 9 nucleotides agree with TRBD1. The sample comprised peripheral blood. The CDR3: CASSVNFGQGSGANVLTF. As DNA, the CDR3 is TGTGCCAGCAGCGTAAATTTCGGACAGGGGTCTGGGGCCAACGTCCTGACTTTC.